This T cell receptor beta chain came from a study of cytomegalovirus exposure and HLA in healthy donors. Researchers ran the PCR with 60 Vbeta and 13 Jbeta primers. Assay used: immunoSEQ multiplex PCR; TCRdb lists only in-frame clones, some missing. Among roughly 160,000 clones, approximately 88% were seen once, and the ten largest hold around 0.97%. The germline V gene has CDR1 MNHEY and CDR2 SVGAGI. The CDR3 runs 14 residues. Trimming cost V 6 bases and J 4 bases; bases outside gene matches: 6. The receptor was isolated from a man in his thirties or forties in good health and CMV-seronegative. The chain carries TRBV6-5 and TRBJ2-7; 10 positions agree with TRBD1. The specimen was PBMCs. The CDR3 DNA follows: TGTGCCAGCAGACCGGACAGGGGGAGGTACGAGCAGTACTTC. Protein: CASRPDRGRYEQYF.